This passage covers 23 T cell receptor beta chains from one sample sequenced in a study of blood T cells in healthy people across ages. The authors ran a second PCR of roughly 6 to 12 cycles using a sample-barcoded 5' primer and a J-beta primer mix. TCRdb re-derived calls from the 5' RACE reads in MiXCR, one entry per CDR3 protein. The sample records 1,500,000 or so distinct CDR3 sequences, under 55% being singletons. Specimen: blood. The source of these receptors is a woman aged 18-29 years in good health.

This clonotype was detected once. The V call is TRBV3-1, the J call TRBJ2-5; D may be TRBD1 (6 bases). There are 16 residues in the CDR3. Trimming pared 0 bases from V and 4 bases from J, leaving 15 bases between. The V gene's germline CDR1 is LGHDT and CDR2 YNNKEL (reference sequence). CDR3 DNA: TGTGCCAGCAGCCAAGATCCAAGGGGGATGGGAGAGACCCAGTACTTC. Residues: CASSQDPRGMGETQYF.

V usage is TRBV4-3 and J usage is TRBJ1-2; a weak D match, TRBD1 (6 bases). Trimming left V 0 bases short and J 2 bases short, with 16 bases between. Germline V gives CDR1 LGHNA, CDR2 YSLEER. The CDR3 sequence is 17 residues long. The CDR3 DNA follows: TGCGCCAGCAGCCAAGATTGGGGGACATTGGAGAACTATGGCTACACCTTC. Amino acids: CASSQDWGTLENYGYTF.

The CDR3 here is CASSLDPTGLDEKLFF. The CDR3 DNA reads TGTGCCAGCAGCTTAGACCCCACAGGTTTAGATGAAAAACTGTTTTTT. The V and J genes are TRBV7-8 and TRBJ1-4, with a tentative D call TRBD1 (5 bases). Trimming cost V 1 base and J 6 bases, with 15 bases left between them. Germline CDR1 is SGHVS and CDR2 is FQNEAQ. The CDR3 loop spans 16 amino acids.

The CDR3 DNA follows: TGCAGTGCTCCTGCCGGGGGAAAGAGGCAGTACTTC. Protein sequence: CSAPAGGKRQYF. V and J are TRBV20-1 and TRBJ2-4, with D maybe TRBD2 (6 bases). Deletions cut 5 bases from V and 13 bases from J, with 18 bases between. The CDR3 runs 12 residues. Germline V lookup: CDR1 DFQATT, CDR2 SNEGSKA (reference sequence).

The chain links TRBV20-1 to TRBJ2-3; D call uncertain. V dropped 5 bases and J dropped 0 bases, with 9 bases sitting between them. Germline V gene sequence: CDR1 DFQATT, CDR2 SNEGSKA (reference sequence). This CDR3 has 13 amino acids. The CDR3 coding sequence is TGCAGTGCTCAAGCTAAAAGCACAGATACGCAGTATTTT. Its protein product is CSAQAKSTDTQYF.

V and J are TRBV20-1 and TRBJ2-2; 8 bases line up with TRBD1. The length of the CDR3 is 14 residues. The J segment lost 5 bases and the V segment lost 3 bases, leaving 5 bases of the junction unmatched. The germline CDR1 and CDR2 sequences are DFQATT and SNEGSKA (reference sequence). The CDR3 DNA reads as TGCAGTGCTAGCAGGGGGCAAGATACCGGGGAGCTGTTTTTT. Protein sequence: CSASRGQDTGELFF.

This clonotype was counted a few times. This sequence joins TRBV20-1 and TRBJ2-3; D call uncertain. Trimming removed 6 bases from V and 5 bases from J, with 9 bases in between. The CDR3 is 11 amino acids. Germline-derived CDR1 and CDR2 are DFQATT and SNEGSKA (reference sequence). The CDR3 coding sequence is TGCAGTGCACCTGGGAAAGATACGCAGTATTTT. Translation gives CSAPGKDTQYF.

The chain combines TRBV10-3 with TRBJ2-3; the match to TRBD1 covers 9 bases. Germline CDR1 reads ENHRY; CDR2 reads SYGVKD. The CDR3 length is 16 residues. Trimming cost V 3 bases and J 6 bases; bases outside gene matches: 10. This chain's CDR3 is CAISEGTGRLGDTQYF. CDR3 coding DNA: TGTGCCATCAGTGAAGGGACAGGGCGACTAGGCGATACGCAGTATTTT.

This sequence joins TRBV25-1 and TRBJ1-4, with 8 bases fitting TRBD1. Per germline, CDR1 MGHDK and CDR2 SYGVNS. The CDR3 runs to 15 residues. The J segment lost 8 bases and the V segment lost 2 bases, leaving 7 bases of the junction unmatched. The CDR3 DNA reads as TGTGCCAGCAGTGAAAGGGCAGGGGGCGTCGAAAAACTGTTTTTT. Amino acid sequence: CASSERAGGVEKLFF.

In this sample, this clonotype turned up a few times. The chain combines TRBV28 with TRBJ1-1; D is ambiguous. Deletions cut 7 bases from V and 1 base from J, with 10 bases between. The CDR3 consists of 13 residues. CDR1 is MDHEN and CDR2 is SYDVKM in the germline V gene. CDR3 bases: TGTGCCAGCATCGTGGCAGCGAACACTGAAGCTTTCTTT. It specifies CASIVAANTEAFF.

The chain uses TRBV29-1 and TRBJ2-4, with a tentative D call TRBD2 (7 bases). Trimming removed 1 base at V and 13 bases at J, with 20 bases between. CDR3 length equals 14 residues. Germline-derived CDR1 and CDR2 are SQVTM and ANQGSEA. The CDR3 DNA is TGCAGCGTTGAAGGGTTTCACAGGGAGGGAGAGCAGTACTTC. This translates into CSVEGFHREGEQYF.

This clonotype came up a few times. The J gene is TRBJ1-2, the V gene TRBV6-6; D is perhaps TRBD1 (6 bases). The germline V gene encodes CDR1 MNHNY and CDR2 SVGAGI (reference sequence). V lost 6 bases and J lost 7, with 21 bases in between. CDR3 length: 15 amino acids. CDR3 sequence (DNA): TGTGCCAGCAGGACCCCCAGAGGGGGAGCGCGTGGCTACACCTTC. Its protein product is CASRTPRGGARGYTF.

The rearrangement joins TRBV27 to TRBJ2-3, with D maybe TRBD1 (7 bases). Trimming shortened V by 3 bases and J by 8 bases, and 18 bases separated the two germline ends. Germline CDR1 reads MNHEY; CDR2 reads SMNVEV (reference sequence). This CDR3 contains 15 residues. The CDR3 DNA reads TGTGCCAGCAGTTTTAGGAGGGGGCAAAAAGGTACGCAGTATTTT. It is translated as CASSFRRGQKGTQYF.

This clonotype appeared many times. This rearrangement joins TRBV6-6 to TRBJ1-5; D is perhaps TRBD1 (5 bases). V gave up 0 bases and J gave up 0 bases, with 6 bases separating them. This CDR3 has 15 amino acids. Germline CDR1 is MNHNY and CDR2 is SVGAGI (reference sequence). CDR3 region: CASSYSGGSNQPQHF. CDR3 nucleotides: TGTGCCAGCAGTTACTCGGGGGGTAGCAATCAGCCCCAGCATTTT.

The rearrangement joins TRBV2 to TRBJ1-2, with 8 nucleotides matching TRBD1. The CDR3 has 15 amino acids. V gave up 6 bases and J gave up 0 bases; unmatched junction bases: 6. CDR1 and CDR2 from the germline V gene are SNHLY and FYNNEI. CDR3 sequence reads: CASREDRDSNYGYTF. The CDR3 coding sequence is TGTGCCAGCAGGGAGGACAGGGACTCTAACTATGGCTACACCTTC.

In its sample, this clonotype was seen a few times. The chain employs TRBV28 and TRBJ2-7, with TRBD1 matching 8 bases. The V gene's germline CDR1 is MDHEN and CDR2 SYDVKM. J gave up 4 bases and V 6 bases, and 8 bases lay outside the gene matches. The CDR3 loop spans 14 amino acids. CDR3 sequence: CASRQDRVPYEQYF. Here the CDR3 DNA reads TGTGCCAGCAGGCAGGACAGGGTACCGTACGAGCAGTACTTC.

This clonotype was seen only a few times. The chain uses TRBV27 and TRBJ1-2, with a possible D match to TRBD1 (5 bases). The germline CDR1 and CDR2 sequences are MNHEY and SMNVEV (reference sequence). Trimming removed 8 bases at V and 7 bases at J, with 23 bases between. There are 15 residues in the CDR3. CDR3 nucleotide sequence: TGTGCCAGCCGGGACGCGAGGATTTCAGGTTTTGGCTACACCTTC. Translating it yields CASRDARISGFGYTF.

This clonotype was observed a few times. This chain links TRBV20-1 with TRBJ1-4; 10 nucleotides align to TRBD1. Losses at the gene ends were 8 bases for V and 8 bases for J; bases not matched to a gene: 11. Germline lookup yields CDR1 DFQATT and CDR2 SNEGSKA (reference sequence). The CDR3 length is 14 residues. CDR3 residues: CSIRSGTGVEKLFF. DNA of the CDR3: TGCAGTATCCGATCCGGGACAGGGGTAGAAAAACTGTTTTTT.

This clonotype showed up just a few times. The chain joins TRBV28 to TRBJ2-1, with 13 bases identical to TRBD2. Trimming took 5 bases from V and 8 from J; bases not matched to a gene: 3. The CDR3 sequence is 14 residues long. The V gene's germline CDR1 is MDHEN and CDR2 SYDVKM. CDR3 nucleotide sequence: TGTGCCAGCAGTCTGGGACTAGCGGGACATGAGCAGTTCTTC. Protein: CASSLGLAGHEQFF. Supplemented by reference TRBV28 and TRBJ2-1, the full variable domain reads DVKVTQSSRYLVKRTGEKVFLECVQDMDHENMFWYRQDPGLGLRLIYFSYDVKMKEKGDIPEGYSVSREKKERFSLILESASTNQTSMYLCASSLGLAGHEQFFGPGTRLTVL.

This chain uses TRBV20-1 with TRBJ2-3; D might be TRBD1 or TRBD2, each matching 6 bases. Trimming took off 1 base at V and 13 bases at J, with 24 bases between the two ends. CDR3 length: 15 residues. Germline values: CDR1 DFQATT, CDR2 SNEGSKA (reference sequence). The CDR3 DNA follows: TGCAGTGCTAGAGCACCCGGGAGAGATGGGGGCGTAGAGTATTTT. Its translation is CSARAPGRDGGVEYF.

The table lists this clonotype with a few counts. The gene calls are TRBV7-9 and TRBJ2-1; unclear D gene. The CDR3 is 16 residues long. The germline V gene has CDR1 SEHNR and CDR2 FQNEAQ (reference sequence). The germline V and J ends were trimmed by 8 bases and 1 base, with 18 bases remaining between them. The CDR3 spells CASSTWRLGSYNEQFF. CDR3 bases: TGTGCCAGCTCAACGTGGCGTCTCGGGTCCTACAATGAGCAGTTCTTC.

The chain joins TRBV20-1 to TRBJ1-2, with no clear D. The CDR3 sequence is 12 residues long. CDR1 and CDR2 (germline): DFQATT, SNEGSKA (reference sequence). Trimming cost V 6 bases and J 8 bases, with 16 bases left between them. The CDR3 DNA sequence: TGCAGTGCCCACTACCCTACTTGGGGCTACACCTTC. Amino acids: CSAHYPTWGYTF.

The chain couples TRBV11-2 to TRBJ2-4, with 9 bases aligning to TRBD1. The DNA matches TRBJ2-7 better at its end, which makes the J call doubtful. From germline, CDR1 is SGHAT and CDR2 FQNNGV. The CDR3 is made up of 14 amino acids. The DNA for the CDR3 is TGTGCCAGCAGTTCGGACAGGGGATCTCTCGAGCAGTACTTC. It is translated as CASSSDRGSLEQYF.